This TCR beta chain was captured in a study of cytomegalovirus exposure and HLA in healthy donors. About this clone: Its antigen is not known.

Points from the study as a whole: A cluster of highly shared sequence variants was likely a sequencing artifact.

The study ran its PCR with 60 Vbeta and 13 Jbeta primers. Produced via immunoSEQ multiplex PCR; TCRdb's table is partial and in-frame only. The sample holds about 190,000 clones; about four fifths are singletons and the top ten take about 5.6%. CDR3 length: 12 amino acids. V was cut by 7 bases and J by 4 bases, with 11 bases left in between. Looked up from germline, CDR1 is SNHLY and CDR2 is FYNNEI. The sequence was collected from a woman in her 30s in good health and CMV-seropositive. This sequence joins TRBV2 and TRBJ2-7; D is perhaps TRBD2 (6 bases). The sequenced sample consisted of PBMCs. The CDR3 protein is CASIAVTYEQYF. The CDR3 DNA is TGTGCCAGCATAGCGGTTACTTACGAGCAGTACTTC.